Detailed here is one T cell receptor beta chain. The table came from immunoSEQ multiplex PCR; TCRdb's copy has only in-frame clones and leaves some out. Of a few hundred thousand clones in the sample, approximately 95% were seen once. These data belong to a study of shared T cell receptors in the human thymus. This CDR3 has 15 residues. The V and J genes are TRBV21-1 and TRBJ1-3. TRBV21-1 represents a pseudogene. The sample comprised thymocytes. This TCR was sampled from a human donor. Written as DNA, the CDR3 is TGTGCCAGCAGCAAAACGGGGGGCTCTGGAAACACCATATATTTT. Its translation is CASSKTGGSGNTIYF.